Listed here are 14 T cell receptor beta chains from one sample, sequenced in a study of lymphopenia after photon versus proton radiotherapy. This table comes from immunoSEQ multiplex PCR, and its TCRdb copy is limited to in-frame clones, with some not included. The repertoire includes tens of thousands of clones, approximately 90% of them detected once, and about 3% sits in the top ten. The sequencing used peripheral blood, collected from a patient treated with photon-based radiotherapy. Receptors were obtained from a woman in her seventies with pancreatic cancer.

This sequence joins TRBV19 and TRBJ2-7, with a possible D match to TRBD1 (5 bases). The V gene lost 6 bases and the J gene lost 5 bases, with 20 bases spanning the gap. CDR3 length: 15 amino acids. The germline V gene has CDR1 LNHDA and CDR2 SQIVND (reference sequence). CDR3 loop: CASSLGAPIYNEQYF. The CDR3 DNA reads TGTGCCAGTAGCCTTGGGGCACCTATTTATAACGAGCAGTACTTC.

This clone occurred once. V gene TRBV7-9 combines with J gene TRBJ2-7; D unclear. The CDR3 has 12 residues. V lost 5 bases and J lost 3, with 8 bases in between. Germline V lookup: CDR1 SEHNR, CDR2 FQNEAQ (reference sequence). CDR3 amino acids: CASSPLGYEQYF. In DNA, the CDR3 is TGTGCCAGCAGCCCCCTAGGCTACGAGCAGTACTTC.

This rearrangement joins TRBV30 to TRBJ1-6; TRBD1 might be the D (5 bases). V was clipped by 2 bases and J by 7 bases, with 21 bases between them. CDR3 length: 17 amino acids. Germline CDR1 reads GTSNPN; CDR2 reads SVGIG (reference sequence). The CDR3 DNA sequence: TGTGCCTGGAGTCGTCTCGGGACGCCGATAGCGAATTCACCCCTCCACTTT. Translated, it gives CAWSRLGTPIANSPLHF.

V and J are TRBV27 and TRBJ2-3; TRBD1 matches 8 bases. V lost 2 bases to trimming and J lost 1 base; unmatched junction nucleotides: 14. CDR1 is MNHEY and CDR2 is SMNVEV in the germline V gene (reference sequence). The CDR3 totals 19 residues. The CDR3 is CASSLTDPWTGWGTDTQYF. The CDR3 nucleotides are TGTGCCAGCAGTTTAACTGACCCCTGGACAGGGTGGGGCACAGATACGCAGTATTTT.

This chain joins TRBV29-1 and TRBJ2-7; 10 bases are a match to TRBD1. The CDR3 spans 15 residues. Trimming cost V 6 bases and J 3 bases; bases outside gene matches: 11. Germline loops: CDR1 SQVTM, CDR2 ANQGSEA. CDR3 amino acids: CSVERWDRGNYEQYF. The DNA for the CDR3 is TGCAGCGTGGAAAGATGGGACAGGGGAAACTACGAGCAGTACTTC.

The chain links TRBV5-4 to TRBJ2-5, with D uncertain. CDR3 length: 16 amino acids. The V gene lost 0 bases and the J gene lost 2 bases, with 14 bases spanning the gap. Germline lookup yields CDR1 SGHNT and CDR2 YYREEE (reference sequence). The CDR3 bases are TGTGCCAGCAGCTTGGCCCCGGATTCGGCACAAGAGACCCAGTACTTC. This encodes CASSLAPDSAQETQYF.

The chain employs TRBV28 and TRBJ2-7, with 9 bases that match TRBD1. CDR1 and CDR2 from the germline V gene are MDHEN and SYDVKM. The V and J ends lost 6 bases and 2 bases, in that order; junction bases with no gene match: 8. The CDR3 spans 15 residues. The CDR3 DNA reads as TGTGCCAGCAGGTCCACCGGGACAGGGCCCTACGAGCAGTACTTC. As protein: CASRSTGTGPYEQYF.

This chain connects TRBV12-5 to TRBJ2-4; no reliable D call. The CDR3 contains 17 residues. The germline CDR1 and CDR2 sequences are LGHNT and FRNRAP. Deletions cut 0 bases from V and 0 bases from J, with 12 bases between. CDR3 bases: TGTGCTAGTGGTTTGGTCCCCGGCCAGATAGCCAAAAACATTCAGTACTTC. Its translation is CASGLVPGQIAKNIQYF.

This clone has just a few counts. The V and J genes are TRBV2 and TRBJ2-2, with TRBD1 as a possible D gene (5 bases). The CDR3 totals 13 residues. From germline, CDR1 is SNHLY and CDR2 FYNNEI. Trimming stripped 6 bases from V and 6 bases from J, with 11 bases between. CDR3 DNA: TGTGCCAGCAGGCGAGAAGGGGCCGGGGAGCTGTTTTTT. Translated: CASRREGAGELFF. Full variable domain (missing parts from reference TRBV2 and TRBJ2-2): EPEVTQTPSHQVTQMGQEVILRCVPISNHLYFYWYRQILGQKVEFLVSFYNNEISEKSEIFDDQFSVERPDGSNFTLKIRSTKLEDSAMYFCASRREGAGELFFGEGSRLTVL.

Here the CDR3 DNA reads TGTGCCAGCAGCTTAGGAGAAGGCCTCGATGAGCAGTTCTTC. Its protein is CASSLGEGLDEQFF. The chain links TRBV11-3 to TRBJ2-1, with unresolved D. Germline V CDR1 and CDR2: SGHNT, YENEEA. V shed 1 base and J shed 8 bases, with 12 bases lying between them. The CDR3 spans 14 residues.

The V and J genes are TRBV7-9 and TRBJ2-2; D possibly matches TRBD1 or TRBD2 (5 bases each). This CDR3 comprises 14 residues. The V end lost 2 bases, the J end lost 8 bases, and 12 bases lay between the germline ends. The germline gives CDR1 SEHNR, CDR2 FQNEAQ (reference sequence). CDR3 bases: TGTGCCAGCAGCTTAACGGGGAGACAGGGGGAGCTGTTTTTT. Translating gives CASSLTGRQGELFF.

This clone was counted a single time. The chain uses TRBV7-9 and TRBJ2-1; 13 bases line up with TRBD2. CDR3 size: 17 residues. Trimming cost V 2 bases and J 9 bases; bases outside gene matches: 10. The germline V gene has CDR1 SEHNR and CDR2 FQNEAQ (reference sequence). The CDR3 reads CASSLTPGLAGFVEQFF. The CDR3 DNA reads TGTGCCAGCAGCTTAACCCCGGGACTAGCGGGATTCGTTGAGCAGTTCTTC. The entire variable domain, with the rest obtained from reference TRBV7-9 and TRBJ2-1, is as follows: DTGVSQNPRHKITKRGQNVTFRCDPISEHNRLYWYRQTLGQGPEFLTYFQNEAQLEKSRLLSDRFSAERPKGSFSTLEIQRTEQGDSAMYLCASSLTPGLAGFVEQFFGPGTRLTVL.

This chain connects TRBV5-1 to TRBJ2-1; D is unclear. Germline V gives CDR1 SGHRS, CDR2 YFSETQ. V lost 5 bases to trimming and J lost 7 bases, with 13 bases between them. This CDR3 has 13 amino acids. Here the CDR3 DNA reads TGCGCCAGCAGTTTAGGGTTCAGGAATGAGCAGTTCTTC. Translation gives CASSLGFRNEQFF.

The rearrangement joins TRBV7-2 to TRBJ1-5; D gene ambiguous. CDR1 SGHTA and CDR2 FQGNSA come from the germline V gene. CDR3 length: 15 residues. V was cut by 1 base and J by 6 bases, with 13 bases left in between. This chain's CDR3 is CASSLVSIRGQPQHF. In DNA form, the CDR3 reads TGTGCCAGCAGCTTAGTTTCTATCCGGGGTCAGCCCCAGCATTTT. Based on the CDR3 plus reference TRBV7-2 and TRBJ1-5, the full variable domain is GAGVSQSPSNKVTEKGKDVELRCDPISGHTALYWYRQSLGQGLEFLIYFQGNSAPDKSGLPSDRFSAERTGGSVSTLTIQRTQQEDSAVYLCASSLVSIRGQPQHFGDGTRLSIL.